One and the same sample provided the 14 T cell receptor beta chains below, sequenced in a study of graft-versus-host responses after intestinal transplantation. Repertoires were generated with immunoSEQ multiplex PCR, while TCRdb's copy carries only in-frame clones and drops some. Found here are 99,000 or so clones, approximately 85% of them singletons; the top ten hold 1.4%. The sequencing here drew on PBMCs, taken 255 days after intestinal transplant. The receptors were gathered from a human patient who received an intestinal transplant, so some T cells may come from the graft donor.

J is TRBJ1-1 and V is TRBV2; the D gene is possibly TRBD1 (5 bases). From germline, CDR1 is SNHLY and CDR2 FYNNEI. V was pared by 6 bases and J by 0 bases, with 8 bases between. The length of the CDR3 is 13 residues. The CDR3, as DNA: TGTGCCAGCAGACAGACAGTGAACACTGAAGCTTTCTTT. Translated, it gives CASRQTVNTEAFF.

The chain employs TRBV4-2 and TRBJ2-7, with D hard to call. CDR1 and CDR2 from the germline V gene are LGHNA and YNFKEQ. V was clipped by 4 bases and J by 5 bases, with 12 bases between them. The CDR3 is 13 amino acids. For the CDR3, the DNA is TGTGCCAGCAGCCGTTGGGATGGGGACGAGCAGTACTTC. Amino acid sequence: CASSRWDGDEQYF.

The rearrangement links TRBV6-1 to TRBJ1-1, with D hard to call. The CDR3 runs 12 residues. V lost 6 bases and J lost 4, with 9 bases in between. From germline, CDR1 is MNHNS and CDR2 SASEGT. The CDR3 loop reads CASRDPGTEAFF. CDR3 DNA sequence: TGTGCCAGCAGGGACCCCGGCACTGAAGCTTTCTTT.

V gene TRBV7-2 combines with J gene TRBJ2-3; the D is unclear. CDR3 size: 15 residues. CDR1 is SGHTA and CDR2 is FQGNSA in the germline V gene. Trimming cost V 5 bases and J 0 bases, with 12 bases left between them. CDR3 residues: CASSASSDSTDTQYF. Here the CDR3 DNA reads TGTGCCAGCAGCGCCTCCTCGGATAGCACAGATACGCAGTATTTT.

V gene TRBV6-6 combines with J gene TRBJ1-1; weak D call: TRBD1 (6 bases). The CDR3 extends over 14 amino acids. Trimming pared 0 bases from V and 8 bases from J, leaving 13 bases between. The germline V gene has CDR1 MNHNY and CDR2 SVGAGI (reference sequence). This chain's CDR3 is CASSYSWGGGEAFF. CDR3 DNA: TGTGCCAGCAGTTACTCGTGGGGGGGCGGAGAAGCTTTCTTT.

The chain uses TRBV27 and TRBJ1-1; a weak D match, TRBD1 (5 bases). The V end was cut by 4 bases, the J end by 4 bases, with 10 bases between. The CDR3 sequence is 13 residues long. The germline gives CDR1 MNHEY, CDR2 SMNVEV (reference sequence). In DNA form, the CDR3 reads TGTGCCAGCAGTTCCCAGGGATCCACTGAAGCTTTCTTT. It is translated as CASSSQGSTEAFF.

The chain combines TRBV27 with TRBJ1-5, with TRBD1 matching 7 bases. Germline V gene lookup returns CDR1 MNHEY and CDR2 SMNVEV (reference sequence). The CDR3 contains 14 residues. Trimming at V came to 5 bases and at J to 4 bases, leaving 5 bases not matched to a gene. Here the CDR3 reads CASSNTGVNQPQHF. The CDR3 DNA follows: TGTGCCAGCAGTAACACAGGGGTGAATCAGCCCCAGCATTTT.

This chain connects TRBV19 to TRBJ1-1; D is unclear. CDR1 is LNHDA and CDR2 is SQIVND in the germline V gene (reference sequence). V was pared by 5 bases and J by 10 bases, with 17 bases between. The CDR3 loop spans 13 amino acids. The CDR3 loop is CASSPREPEGAFF. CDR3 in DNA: TGTGCCAGTAGTCCCCGGGAACCCGAGGGAGCTTTCTTT.

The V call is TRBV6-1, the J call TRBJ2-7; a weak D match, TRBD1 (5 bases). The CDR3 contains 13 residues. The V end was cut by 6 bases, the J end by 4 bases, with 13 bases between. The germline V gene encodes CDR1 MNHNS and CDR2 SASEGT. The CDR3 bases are TGTGCCAGCAGCTACAGGAGACCATACGAGCAGTACGTC. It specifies CASSYRRPYEQYV.

This chain's CDR3 is CAWTLAGGSEQFF. As DNA, the CDR3 is TGTGCCTGGACCCTAGCGGGGGGCAGTGAGCAGTTCTTC. V usage is TRBV30 and J usage is TRBJ2-1; 11 bases agree with TRBD2. This CDR3 is built from 13 residues. Trimming cost V 4 bases and J 9 bases; bases outside gene matches: 5. Germline lookup yields CDR1 GTSNPN and CDR2 SVGIG (reference sequence).

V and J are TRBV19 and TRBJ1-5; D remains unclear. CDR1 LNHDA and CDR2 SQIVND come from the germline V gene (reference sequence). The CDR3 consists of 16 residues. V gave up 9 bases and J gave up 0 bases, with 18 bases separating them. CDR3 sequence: CASGVHRVFSNQPQHF. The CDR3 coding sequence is TGTGCCAGCGGTGTGCACCGGGTTTTTAGCAATCAGCCCCAGCATTTT.

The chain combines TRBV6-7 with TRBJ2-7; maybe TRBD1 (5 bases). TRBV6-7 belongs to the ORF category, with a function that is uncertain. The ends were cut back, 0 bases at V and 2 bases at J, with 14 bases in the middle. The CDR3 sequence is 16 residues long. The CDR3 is CASSYSNLTGPYEQYF. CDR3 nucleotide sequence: TGTGCCAGCAGTTACTCGAATCTTACAGGCCCCTACGAGCAGTACTTC.

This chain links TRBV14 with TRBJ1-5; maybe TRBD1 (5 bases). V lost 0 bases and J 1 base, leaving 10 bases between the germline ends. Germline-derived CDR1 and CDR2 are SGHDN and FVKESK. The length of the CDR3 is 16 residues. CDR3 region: CASSQDQKGSNQPQHF. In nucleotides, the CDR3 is TGTGCCAGCAGCCAAGATCAGAAGGGGAGCAATCAGCCCCAGCATTTT.

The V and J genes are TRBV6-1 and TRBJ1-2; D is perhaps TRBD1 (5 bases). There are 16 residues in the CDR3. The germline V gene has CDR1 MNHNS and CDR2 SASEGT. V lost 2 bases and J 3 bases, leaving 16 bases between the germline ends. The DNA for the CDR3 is TGTGCCAGCAGTGAATGGCGGGGGAGAGCGGACTATGGCTACACCTTC. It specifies CASSEWRGRADYGYTF.